The entry below gives a single T cell receptor beta chain sequence along with its context. The antigen remains undetermined. These data come from a study of T cell responses to AZD1222 COVID-19 vaccine. This CDR3 is built from 16 residues. The germline V gene encodes CDR1 SGHKS and CDR2 YYEKEE (reference sequence). V lost 1 base and J lost 14, with 22 bases in between. Sequencing used immunoSEQ multiplex PCR; TCRdb keeps in-frame clones, though not all of them. The repertoire holds approximately 67,000 clones, with roughly 85% as singletons. Study outcomes and limitations: The sample set comprised mostly white British donors with more females, and clonal diversity was possibly underestimated.

Here the sequenced sample was peripheral blood, taken 28 days after the second AZD1222 dose. The chain joins TRBV5-5 to TRBJ1-6; maybe TRBD1 (5 bases). The TCR sequence derives from an adult who received the AZD1222 COVID-19 vaccine. The CDR3 DNA follows: TGTGCCAGCAGCTTGATTTCAGGGTCCTGGATTTCGGCCCTCCACTTT. Its protein is CASSLISGSWISALHF.